This passage covers 2 T cell receptor beta chains from one sample sequenced in a study of cytomegalovirus exposure and HLA in healthy donors. The PCR ran on 60 Vbeta and 13 Jbeta primers. Only in-frame clones appear in the TCRdb table, and some are missing; sequencing was by immunoSEQ multiplex PCR. The data show approximately 140,000 clones, roughly 62% seen once. Input material: PBMCs. The source of these receptors is a male donor in good health and CMV-seronegative.

The chain uses TRBV19 and TRBJ2-7; 8 nucleotides agree with TRBD1. Per the germline V gene, CDR1 is LNHDA and CDR2 is SQIVND (reference sequence). Trimming at V came to 5 bases and at J to 7 bases, leaving 10 bases not matched to a gene. The CDR3 length is 14 residues. DNA of the CDR3: TGTGCCAGTAGTGGGGAAACAGGGGGATGGGAGCAGTACTTC. This codes for CASSGETGGWEQYF.

The J gene is TRBJ1-3, the V gene TRBV7-9; D is unclear. CDR1 is SEHNR, CDR2 FQNEAQ, per germline (reference sequence). Trimming shortened V by 3 bases and J by 4 bases, and 16 bases separated the two germline ends. The CDR3 runs 16 residues. CDR3 sequence reads: CASSFSTSASGNTIYF. CDR3 bases: TGTGCCAGCAGCTTTTCAACATCTGCTTCAGGAAACACCATATATTTT.